Each of the 9 T cell receptor beta chains below was sequenced from the same sample in a study of T cell repertoires in cytomegalovirus infection. TCRdb re-derived calls from the reads in MiXCR, one entry per CDR3 protein. Among approximately 81,000 distinct CDR3 sequences listed, 20% to 30% were seen once. Antigen specificity for these receptors is unknown. Sample: CD8+ T cells from cultured PBMCs, taken from culture after CMV antigen stimulation. The receptors come from a human donor in good health (CMV status not recorded). Some clones in this sample may be carry-over from other donors' samples.

The chain has TRBV7-9 and TRBJ1-5; 8 nucleotides agree with TRBD1. The CDR3 spans 15 residues. The trim removed 4 bases at V and 4 bases at J, leaving 6 bases unmatched. Germline values: CDR1 SEHNR, CDR2 FQNEAQ (reference sequence). The CDR3 here is CASSSDRAKNQPQHF. The CDR3 nucleotides read TGTGCCAGCAGCTCGGACAGGGCAAAAAATCAGCCCCAGCATTTT.

This clonotype was counted between two and nine times. The chain employs TRBV7-9 and TRBJ2-2; no reliable D call. Germline lookup yields CDR1 SEHNR and CDR2 FQNEAQ (reference sequence). The germline V and J ends were trimmed by 6 bases and 2 bases, with 7 bases remaining between them. The CDR3 sequence is 13 residues long. CDR3 region: CASRGLNTGELFF. The CDR3 region has the DNA TGTGCCAGCAGGGGCCTTAACACCGGGGAGCTGTTTTTT.

A few counts support this clonotype. This sequence joins TRBV5-1 and TRBJ1-1, with a weak D call TRBD1 (5 bases). V shed 4 bases and J shed 0 bases, with 13 bases lying between them. The CDR3 contains 15 residues. Germline-derived CDR1 and CDR2 are SGHRS and YFSETQ. CDR3 nucleotide sequence: TGCGCCAGCAGCCCCAGCCAGGGACTGAACACTGAAGCTTTCTTT. Translated: CASSPSQGLNTEAFF.

The rearrangement uses TRBV6-1 and TRBJ1-4, with a tentative D call TRBD1 (5 bases). The germline CDR1 and CDR2 sequences are MNHNS and SASEGT. V lost 5 bases and J 10 bases, leaving 14 bases between the germline ends. CDR3 length: 13 amino acids. The CDR3 bases are TGTGCCAGCAGTCCATTCCCGGGGGGAAAACTGTTTTTT. As protein: CASSPFPGGKLFF.

A few counts support this clonotype. Here the CDR3 reads CSARDYTRSSYEQYF. In DNA, the CDR3 is TGCAGTGCTAGAGATTATACGCGGAGCTCCTACGAGCAGTACTTC. The V call is TRBV20-1, the J call TRBJ2-7; the D is unclear. Germline V gives CDR1 DFQATT, CDR2 SNEGSKA (reference sequence). The CDR3 has 15 residues. Trimming stripped 0 bases from V and 0 bases from J, with 12 bases between.

This clonotype was seen at least ten times. CDR3 nucleotides: TGTGCCACCGCACGGAACACTGAAGCTTTCTTT. It codes for CATARNTEAFF. The chain links TRBV15 to TRBJ1-1; D unresolved. With 8 bases removed from V and 1 base from J, the gap between germline ends came to 5 bases. CDR1 and CDR2 from the germline V gene are LNHNV and YYDKDF (reference sequence). The CDR3 loop spans 11 amino acids.

This clonotype came up many times. The rearrangement uses TRBV7-9 and TRBJ1-1; D is unclear. The germline CDR1 and CDR2 sequences are SEHNR and FQNEAQ (reference sequence). Deletions cut 5 bases from V and 8 bases from J, with 12 bases between. CDR3 length: 12 residues. The CDR3 here is CASSRGSREAFF. As DNA, the CDR3 is TGTGCCAGCAGCCGCGGGAGCCGGGAAGCTTTCTTT.

The chain has TRBV7-3 and TRBJ2-1, with 7 bases that match TRBD1. The V segment lost 4 bases and the J segment 7 bases; nucleotides outside the gene matches: 7. The CDR3 spans 14 residues. Germline loops: CDR1 SGHTA, CDR2 FQGTGA. The CDR3 DNA reads as TGTGCCAGCAGCTCTTCCGACAGGGAGAATGAGCAGTTCTTC. Translation gives CASSSSDRENEQFF.

This sequence joins TRBV27 and TRBJ1-5; D gene ambiguous. Trimming shortened V by 3 bases and J by 4 bases, and 4 bases separated the two germline ends. Germline assignment: CDR1 MNHEY and CDR2 SMNVEV (reference sequence). This CDR3 contains 12 residues. The CDR3 bases are TGTGCCAGCAGTTTCTATAATCAGCCCCAGCATTTT. This sequence encodes CASSFYNQPQHF.